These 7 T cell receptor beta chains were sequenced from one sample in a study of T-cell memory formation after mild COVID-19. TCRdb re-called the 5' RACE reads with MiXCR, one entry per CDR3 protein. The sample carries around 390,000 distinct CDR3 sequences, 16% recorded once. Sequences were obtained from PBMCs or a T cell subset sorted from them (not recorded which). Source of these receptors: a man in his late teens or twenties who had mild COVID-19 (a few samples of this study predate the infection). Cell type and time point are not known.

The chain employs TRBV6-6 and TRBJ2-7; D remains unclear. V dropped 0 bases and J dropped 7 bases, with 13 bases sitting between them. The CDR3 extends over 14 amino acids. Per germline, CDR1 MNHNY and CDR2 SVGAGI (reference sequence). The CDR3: CASSYSGRRQEQYF. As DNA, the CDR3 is TGTGCCAGCAGTTACTCGGGCCGCCGGCAAGAGCAGTACTTC.

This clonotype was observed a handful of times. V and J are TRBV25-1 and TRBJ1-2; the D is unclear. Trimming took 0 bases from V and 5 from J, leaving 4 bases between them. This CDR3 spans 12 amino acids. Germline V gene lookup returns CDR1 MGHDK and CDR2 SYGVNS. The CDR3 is CASSEYQYGYTF. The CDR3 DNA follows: TGTGCCAGCAGTGAATACCAGTATGGCTACACCTTC.

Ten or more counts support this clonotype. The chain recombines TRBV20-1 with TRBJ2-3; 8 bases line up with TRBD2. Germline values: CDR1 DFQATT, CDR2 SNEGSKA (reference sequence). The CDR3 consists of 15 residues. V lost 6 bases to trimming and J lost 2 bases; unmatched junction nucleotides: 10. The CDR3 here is CSARTGRGDTDTQYF. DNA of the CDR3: TGCAGTGCAAGAACCGGGCGGGGGGACACAGATACGCAGTATTTT.

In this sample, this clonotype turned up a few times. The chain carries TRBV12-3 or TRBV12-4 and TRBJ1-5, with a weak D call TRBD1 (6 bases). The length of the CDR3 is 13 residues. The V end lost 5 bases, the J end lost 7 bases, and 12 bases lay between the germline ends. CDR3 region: CASSRQDNQPQHF. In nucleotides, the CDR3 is TGTGCCAGCAGTCGACAGGACAACCAGCCCCAGCATTTT.

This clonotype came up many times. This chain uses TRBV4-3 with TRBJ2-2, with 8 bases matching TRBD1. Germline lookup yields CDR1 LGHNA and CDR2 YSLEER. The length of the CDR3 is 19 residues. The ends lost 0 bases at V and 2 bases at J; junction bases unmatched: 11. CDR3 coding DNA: TGCGCCAGCAGCCAAGAAATCGTCAGGGGGCTAGCCAACACCGGGGAGCTGTTTTTT. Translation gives CASSQEIVRGLANTGELFF.

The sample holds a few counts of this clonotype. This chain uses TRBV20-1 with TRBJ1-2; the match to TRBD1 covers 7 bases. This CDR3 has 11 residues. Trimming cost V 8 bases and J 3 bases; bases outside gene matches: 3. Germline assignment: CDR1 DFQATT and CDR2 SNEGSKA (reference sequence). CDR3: CSTTGHYGYTF. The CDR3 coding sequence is TGCAGTACGACAGGGCACTATGGCTACACCTTC.

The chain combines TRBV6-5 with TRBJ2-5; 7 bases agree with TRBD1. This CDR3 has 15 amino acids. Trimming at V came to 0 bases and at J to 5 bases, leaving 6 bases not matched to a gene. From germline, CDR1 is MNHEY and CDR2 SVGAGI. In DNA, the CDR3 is TGTGCCAGCAGTTACTCGAGGGGGCTGGGGGAGACCCAGTACTTC. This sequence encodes CASSYSRGLGETQYF.